This is a list of T cell receptor beta chains from one sample in a study of cytomegalovirus exposure and HLA in healthy donors. Generated by immunoSEQ multiplex PCR, the TCRdb table keeps only in-frame clones and is missing some. The table records 250,000 to 400,000 clones, 88% of them present only once. The source material was PBMCs. The receptors were sampled from a man aged 25-45 years in good health and CMV-seronegative. The CDR3 runs from the conserved cysteine through the conserved F or W. A D gene is named only where the DNA matches it firmly. Clone size is not always given. Where it is, it says once, few, many or a class for expanded clones.

clone_size j_call v_call d_call cdr3_aa cdr3_nt
. TRBJ2-5 TRBV7-7 TRBD1 CASSPPGGWETQYF TGTGCCAGCAGCCCCCCAGGGGGCTGGGAGACCCAGTACTTC
. TRBJ2-7 TRBV27 TRBD2 CASSLGGNGEQYF TGTGCCAGCAGTTTGGGGGGGAATGGCGAGCAGTACTTC
. TRBJ2-1 TRBV5-6 . CASSLLGSTDEQFF TGTGCCAGCAGCTTGCTAGGATCGACGGATGAGCAGTTCTTC
. TRBJ2-7 TRBV19 . CASSISGYNEQYF TGTGCCAGTAGTATCAGCGGGTACAACGAGCAGTACTTC
. TRBJ2-3 TRBV10-3 . CAISGLHGDTQYF TGTGCCATCAGTGGCCTTCACGGAGATACGCAGTATTTT
. TRBJ1-2 TRBV5-1 TRBD1 CASSLDFPGQAILGIYGYTF TGCGCCAGCAGCTTGGATTTTCCGGGACAGGCAATTCTCGGGATCTATGGCTACACCTTC
. TRBJ1-2 TRBV7-2 TRBD1 CASSSQGDVGYGYTF TGTGCCAGCAGCTCCCAGGGGGATGTCGGGTATGGCTACACCTTC
. TRBJ2-3 TRBV6-4 TRBD2 CASSEGRGGRRDTQYF TGTGCCAGCAGTGAGGGACGGGGGGGCCGGAGAGATACGCAGTATTTT
many TRBJ2-7 TRBV30 TRBD1 CAWSAGQGYEQYF TGTGCCTGGAGTGCGGGACAGGGCTACGAGCAGTACTTC
few TRBJ2-7 TRBV10-3 TRBD2 CAISEWGRGASYEQYF TGTGCCATCAGTGAGTGGGGGCGGGGGGCCTCCTACGAGCAGTACTTC
. TRBJ1-2 TRBV28 . CASSLRASRALYGYTF TGTGCCAGCAGTTTACGTGCCAGCAGGGCCCTCTATGGCTACACCTTC
. TRBJ2-5 TRBV5-1 . CASSLMGSLTQETQYF TGCGCCAGCAGCTTGATGGGCAGCTTAACCCAAGAGACCCAGTACTTC
. TRBJ1-1 TRBV5-1 . CASSLDVSGGGTEAFF TGCGCCAGCAGCTTGGACGTATCTGGGGGAGGAACTGAAGCTTTCTTT
. TRBJ2-5 TRBV29-1 . CSVDWQWKTQYF TGCAGCGTCGACTGGCAATGGAAGACCCAGTACTTC
. TRBJ1-1 TRBV6-5 TRBD1 CASSTGTANTEAFF TGTGCCAGCAGTACTGGGACAGCGAACACTGAAGCTTTCTTT
. TRBJ1-5 TRBV25-1 . CASSDNEGDQPQHF TGTGCCAGCAGTGACAACGAGGGAGATCAGCCCCAGCATTTT
. TRBJ1-3 TRBV7-2 . CASSPTGQLGSGNTIYF TGTGCCAGCAGCCCCACCGGACAGTTAGGCTCTGGAAACACCATATATTTT
. TRBJ1-3 TRBV2 TRBD1 CASSDRAGNTIYF TGTGCCAGCAGCGACAGGGCCGGAAACACCATATATTTT
. TRBJ2-6 TRBV9 . CASSAPRSSGANVLTF TGTGCCAGCAGCGCACCCCGCAGCTCTGGGGCCAACGTCCTGACTTTC
. TRBJ2-3 TRBV10-3 TRBD1 CAISPGQGTDTQYF TGTGCCATCAGCCCGGGACAGGGAACAGATACGCAGTATTTT
. TRBJ1-2 TRBV19 . CASSSGFYGYTF TGTGCCAGTAGTTCAGGGTTCTATGGCTACACCTTC
. TRBJ2-5 TRBV10-3 TRBD1 CAISEGQGSQETQYF TGTGCCATCAGTGAGGGACAGGGGAGCCAAGAGACCCAGTACTTC
. TRBJ1-2 TRBV4-2 . CASSQDDNRANYGYTF TGTGCCAGCAGCCAAGACGATAACAGAGCTAACTATGGCTACACCTTC
. TRBJ2-5 TRBV21-1 . CASSKVAVGTSLTQYF .